This TCR beta chain was recovered during a study of long-term antiretroviral therapy in people with HIV. The study, taken as a whole, reports: Relative to transplant donor controls, diversity remained lower despite increasing after ART.

Samples held about 0.9-11 million cryopreserved PBMC, and DNA extraction followed. This clone appeared a few times. The antigen remains unidentified. The CDR3 is 12 residues long. V gave up 3 bases and J gave up 7 bases, with 9 bases separating them. Germline V gives CDR1 SGHDN, CDR2 FVKESK. Assay version v3.0 of immunoSEQ was used, and it was run at survey level. The target of sequencing was about 35,000-50,000 T-cell genomes per sample. Sequencing was performed with immunoSEQ multiplex PCR; in TCRdb, only in-frame clones are kept and a portion is missing. The table records approximately 32,000 clones, around 82% of them present only once.

The TCR comes from a man aged 18 to 30 with HIV. The specimen comprised unsorted PBMCs, sampled 0.4 years before starting antiretroviral therapy. J is TRBJ1-2 and V is TRBV14; no clear D gene. The CDR3 loop reads CASSQAGGGYTF. The DNA for the CDR3 is TGTGCCAGCAGCCAGGCAGGTGGTGGCTACACCTTC.